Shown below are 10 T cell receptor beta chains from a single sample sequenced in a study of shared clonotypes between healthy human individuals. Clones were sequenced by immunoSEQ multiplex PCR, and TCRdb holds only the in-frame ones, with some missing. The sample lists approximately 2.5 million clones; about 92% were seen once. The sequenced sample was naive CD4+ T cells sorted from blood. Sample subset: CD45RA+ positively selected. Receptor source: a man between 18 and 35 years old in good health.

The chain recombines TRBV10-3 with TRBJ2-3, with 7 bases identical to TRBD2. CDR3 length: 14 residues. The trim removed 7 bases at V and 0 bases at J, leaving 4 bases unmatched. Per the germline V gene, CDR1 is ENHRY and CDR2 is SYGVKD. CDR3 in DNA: TGTGCCATCATGGGGGGGAAAAGCACAGATACGCAGTATTTT. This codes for CAIMGGKSTDTQYF.

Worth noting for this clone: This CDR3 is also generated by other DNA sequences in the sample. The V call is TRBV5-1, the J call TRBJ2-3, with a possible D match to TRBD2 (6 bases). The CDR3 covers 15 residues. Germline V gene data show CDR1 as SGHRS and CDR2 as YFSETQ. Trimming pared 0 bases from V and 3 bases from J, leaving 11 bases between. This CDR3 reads CASSLAQGGTDTQYF. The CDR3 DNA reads TGCGCCAGCAGCTTGGCTCAGGGAGGTACAGATACGCAGTATTTT.

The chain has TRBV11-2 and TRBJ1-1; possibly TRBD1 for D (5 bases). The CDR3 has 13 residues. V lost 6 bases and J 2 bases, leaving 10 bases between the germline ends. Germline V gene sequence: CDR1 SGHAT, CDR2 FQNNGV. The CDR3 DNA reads TGTGCCAGCAGGTGGGGGGGTAACACTGAAGCTTTCTTT. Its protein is CASRWGGNTEAFF.

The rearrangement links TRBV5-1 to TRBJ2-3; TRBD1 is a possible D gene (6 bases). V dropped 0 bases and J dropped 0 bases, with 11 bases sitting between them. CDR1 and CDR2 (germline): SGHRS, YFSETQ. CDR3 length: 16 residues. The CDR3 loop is CASSLANRASTDTQYF. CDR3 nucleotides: TGCGCCAGCAGCTTGGCGAACAGGGCTAGCACAGATACGCAGTATTTT.

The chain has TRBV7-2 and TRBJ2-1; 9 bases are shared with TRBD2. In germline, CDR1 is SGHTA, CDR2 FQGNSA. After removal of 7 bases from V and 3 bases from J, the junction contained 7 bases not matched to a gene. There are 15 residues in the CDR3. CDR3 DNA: TGTGCCAGCACCCTTAGCGGGAGATTCTACAATGAGCAGTTCTTC. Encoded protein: CASTLSGRFYNEQFF.

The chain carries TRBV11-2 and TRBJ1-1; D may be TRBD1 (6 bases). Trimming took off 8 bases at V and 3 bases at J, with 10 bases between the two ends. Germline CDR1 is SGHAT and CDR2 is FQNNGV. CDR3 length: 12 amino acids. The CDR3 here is CASLNRDTEAFF. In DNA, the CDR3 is TGTGCCAGCTTAAACAGGGACACTGAAGCTTTCTTT.

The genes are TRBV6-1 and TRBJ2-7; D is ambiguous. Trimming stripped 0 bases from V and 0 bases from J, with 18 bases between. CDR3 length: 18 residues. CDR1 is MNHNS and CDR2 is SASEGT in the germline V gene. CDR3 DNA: TGTGCCAGCAGTGAAGCGCTGACACGATCGACGGACTCCTACGAGCAGTACTTC. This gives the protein CASSEALTRSTDSYEQYF.

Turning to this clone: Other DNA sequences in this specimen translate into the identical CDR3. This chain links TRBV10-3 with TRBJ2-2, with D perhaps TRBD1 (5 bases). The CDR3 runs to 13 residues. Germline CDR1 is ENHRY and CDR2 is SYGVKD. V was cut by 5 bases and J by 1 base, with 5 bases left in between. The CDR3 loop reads CAISTGNTGELFF. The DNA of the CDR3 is TGTGCCATCAGTACAGGGAACACCGGGGAGCTGTTTTTT.

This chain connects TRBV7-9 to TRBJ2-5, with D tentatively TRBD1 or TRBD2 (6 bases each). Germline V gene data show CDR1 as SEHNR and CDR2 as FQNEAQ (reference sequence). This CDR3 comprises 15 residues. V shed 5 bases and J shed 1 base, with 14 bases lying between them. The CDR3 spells CASSRGDTFQETQYF. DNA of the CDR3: TGTGCCAGCAGCAGGGGGGACACCTTCCAAGAGACCCAGTACTTC. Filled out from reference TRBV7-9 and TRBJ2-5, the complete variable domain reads DTGVSQNPRHKITKRGQNVTFRCDPISEHNRLYWYRQTLGQGPEFLTYFQNEAQLEKSRLLSDRFSAERPKGSFSTLEIQRTEQGDSAMYLCASSRGDTFQETQYFGPGTRLLVL.

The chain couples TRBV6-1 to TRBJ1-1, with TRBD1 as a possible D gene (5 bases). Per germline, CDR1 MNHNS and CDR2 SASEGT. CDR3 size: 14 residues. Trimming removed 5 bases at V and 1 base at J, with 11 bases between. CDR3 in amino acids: CASSSGTPNTEAFF. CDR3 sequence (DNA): TGTGCCAGCAGTTCCGGGACGCCGAACACTGAAGCTTTCTTT.